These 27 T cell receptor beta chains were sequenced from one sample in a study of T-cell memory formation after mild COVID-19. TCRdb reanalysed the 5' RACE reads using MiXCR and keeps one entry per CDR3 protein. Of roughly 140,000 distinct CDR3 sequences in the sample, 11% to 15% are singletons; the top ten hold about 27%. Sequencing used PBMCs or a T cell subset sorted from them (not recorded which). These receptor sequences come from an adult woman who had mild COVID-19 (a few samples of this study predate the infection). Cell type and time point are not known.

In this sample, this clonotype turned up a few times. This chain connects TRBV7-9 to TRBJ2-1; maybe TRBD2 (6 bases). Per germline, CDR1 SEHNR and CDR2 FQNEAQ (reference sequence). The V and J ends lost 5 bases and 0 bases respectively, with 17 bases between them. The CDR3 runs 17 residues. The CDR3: CASSPTGAYSSYNEQFF. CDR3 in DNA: TGTGCCAGCAGCCCTACGGGAGCCTATAGCTCCTACAATGAGCAGTTCTTC.

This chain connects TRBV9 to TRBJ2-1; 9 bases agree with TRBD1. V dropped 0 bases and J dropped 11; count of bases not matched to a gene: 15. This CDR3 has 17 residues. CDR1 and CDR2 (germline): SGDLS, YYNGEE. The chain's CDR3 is CASSVGVGMGDRAQQFF. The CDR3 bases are TGTGCCAGCAGCGTAGGAGTAGGGATGGGGGACAGGGCGCAGCAGTTCTTC. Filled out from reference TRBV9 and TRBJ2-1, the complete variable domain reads DSGVTQTPKHLITATGQRVTLRCSPRSGDLSVYWYQQSLDQGLQFLIQYYNGEERAKGNILERFSAQQFPDLHSELNLSSLELGDSALYFCASSVGVGMGDRAQQFFGPGTRLTVL.

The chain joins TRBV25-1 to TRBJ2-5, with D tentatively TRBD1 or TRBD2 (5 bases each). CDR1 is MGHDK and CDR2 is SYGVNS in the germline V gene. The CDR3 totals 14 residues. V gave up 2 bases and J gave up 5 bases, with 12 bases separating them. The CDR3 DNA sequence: TGTGCCAGCAGTGAACCCCCCCGGGACGAGACCCAGTACTTC. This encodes CASSEPPRDETQYF.

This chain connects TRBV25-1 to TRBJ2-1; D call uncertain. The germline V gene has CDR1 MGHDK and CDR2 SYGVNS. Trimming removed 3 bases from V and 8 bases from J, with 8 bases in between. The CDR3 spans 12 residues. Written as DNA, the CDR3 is TGTGCCAGCAGTGATCCCAGGTATGAGCAGTTCTTC. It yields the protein CASSDPRYEQFF.

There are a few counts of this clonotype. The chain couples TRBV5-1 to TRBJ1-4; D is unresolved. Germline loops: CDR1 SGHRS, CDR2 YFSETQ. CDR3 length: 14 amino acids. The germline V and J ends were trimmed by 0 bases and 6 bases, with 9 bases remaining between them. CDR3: CASSLEAADEKLFF. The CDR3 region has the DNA TGCGCCAGCAGCTTGGAGGCGGCCGATGAAAAACTGTTTTTT.

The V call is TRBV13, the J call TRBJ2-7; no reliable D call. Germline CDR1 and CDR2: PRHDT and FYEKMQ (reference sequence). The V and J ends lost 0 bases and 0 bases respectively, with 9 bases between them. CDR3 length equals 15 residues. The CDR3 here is CASSLGRISSYEQYF. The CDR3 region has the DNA TGTGCCAGCAGCTTAGGCAGAATCAGCTCCTACGAGCAGTACTTC. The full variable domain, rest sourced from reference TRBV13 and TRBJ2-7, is AAGVIQSPRHLIKEKRETATLKCYPIPRHDTVYWYQQGPGQDPQFLISFYEKMQSDKGSIPDRFSAQQFSDYHSELNMSSLELGDSALYFCASSLGRISSYEQYFGPGTRLTVT.

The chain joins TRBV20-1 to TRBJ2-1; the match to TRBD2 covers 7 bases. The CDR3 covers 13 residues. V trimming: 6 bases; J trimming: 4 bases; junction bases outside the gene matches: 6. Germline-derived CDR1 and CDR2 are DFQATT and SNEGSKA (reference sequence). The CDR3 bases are TGCAGTGCCGAAGCGGGAACTTACAATGAGCAGTTCTTC. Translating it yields CSAEAGTYNEQFF.

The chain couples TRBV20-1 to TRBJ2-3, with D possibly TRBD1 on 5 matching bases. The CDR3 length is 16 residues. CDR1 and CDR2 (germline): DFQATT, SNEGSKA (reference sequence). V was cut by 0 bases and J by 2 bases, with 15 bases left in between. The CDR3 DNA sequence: TGCAGTGCTAGAGATCAAGGGGCCCCACTCACAGATACGCAGTATTTT. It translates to CSARDQGAPLTDTQYF.

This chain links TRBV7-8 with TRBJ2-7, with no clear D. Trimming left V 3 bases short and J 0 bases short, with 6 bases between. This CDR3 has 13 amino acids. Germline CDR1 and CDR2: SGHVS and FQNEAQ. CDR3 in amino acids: CASSFFTSYEQYF. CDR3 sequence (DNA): TGTGCCAGCAGCTTTTTTACCTCCTACGAGCAGTACTTC.

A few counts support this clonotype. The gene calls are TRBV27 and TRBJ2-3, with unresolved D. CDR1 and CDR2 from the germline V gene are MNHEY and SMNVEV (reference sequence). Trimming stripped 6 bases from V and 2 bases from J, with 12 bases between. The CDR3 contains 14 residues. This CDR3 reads CASSLFYHTDTQYF. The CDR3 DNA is TGTGCCAGCAGCCTGTTTTACCACACAGATACGCAGTATTTT.

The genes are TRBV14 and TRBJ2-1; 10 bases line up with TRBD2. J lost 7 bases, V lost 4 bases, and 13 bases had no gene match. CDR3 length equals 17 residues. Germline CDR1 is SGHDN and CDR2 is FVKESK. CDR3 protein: CASSRTYIQTSGNEQFF. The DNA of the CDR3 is TGTGCCAGCAGCCGTACCTATATACAGACTAGCGGGAATGAGCAGTTCTTC.

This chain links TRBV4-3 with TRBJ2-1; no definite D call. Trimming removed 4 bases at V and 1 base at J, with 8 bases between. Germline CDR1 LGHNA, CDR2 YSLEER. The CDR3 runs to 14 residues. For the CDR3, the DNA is TGCGCCAGCAGCCGGTTGGGGTCCTACAATGAGCAGTTCTTC. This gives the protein CASSRLGSYNEQFF.

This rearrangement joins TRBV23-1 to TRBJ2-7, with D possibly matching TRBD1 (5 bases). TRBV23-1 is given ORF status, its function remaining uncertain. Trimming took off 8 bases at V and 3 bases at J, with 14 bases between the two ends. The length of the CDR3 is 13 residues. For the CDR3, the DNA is TGCGCCAGCTCAGTAGGGGTTCTCTACGAGCAGTACTTC. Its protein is CASSVGVLYEQYF.

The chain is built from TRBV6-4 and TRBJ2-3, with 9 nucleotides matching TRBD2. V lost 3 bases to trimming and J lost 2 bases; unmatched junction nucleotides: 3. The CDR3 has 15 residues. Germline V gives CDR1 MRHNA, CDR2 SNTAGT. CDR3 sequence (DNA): TGTGCCAGCAGTGAGCGGGAGGGCCCCACAGATACGCAGTATTTT. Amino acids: CASSEREGPTDTQYF.

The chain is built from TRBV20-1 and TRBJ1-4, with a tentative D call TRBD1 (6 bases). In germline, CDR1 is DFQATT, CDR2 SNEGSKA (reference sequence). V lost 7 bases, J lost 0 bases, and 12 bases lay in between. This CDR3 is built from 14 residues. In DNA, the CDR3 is TGCAGTGTCACGACAGGAGCAACTAATGAAAAACTGTTTTTT. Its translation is CSVTTGATNEKLFF.

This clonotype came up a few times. DNA of the CDR3: TGCAGTGCTAGCAACAATGAGCAGTTCTTC. Translated, it gives CSASNNEQFF. This rearrangement joins TRBV20-1 to TRBJ2-1; D is unresolved. The CDR3 is made up of 10 amino acids. Germline values: CDR1 DFQATT, CDR2 SNEGSKA (reference sequence). V dropped 3 bases and J dropped 5 bases, with 2 bases sitting between them.

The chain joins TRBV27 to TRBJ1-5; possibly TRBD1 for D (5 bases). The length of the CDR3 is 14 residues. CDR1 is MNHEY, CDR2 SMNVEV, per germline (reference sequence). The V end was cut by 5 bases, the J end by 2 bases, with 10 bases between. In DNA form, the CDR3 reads TGTGCCAGCAGTCCCCTGACAGGCAATCAGCCCCAGCATTTT. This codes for CASSPLTGNQPQHF.

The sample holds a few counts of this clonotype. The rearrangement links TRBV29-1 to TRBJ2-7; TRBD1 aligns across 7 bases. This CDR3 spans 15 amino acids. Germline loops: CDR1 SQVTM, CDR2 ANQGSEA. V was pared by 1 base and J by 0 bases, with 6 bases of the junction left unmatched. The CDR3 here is CSVEVGTEYSYEQYF. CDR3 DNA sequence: TGCAGCGTTGAAGTTGGGACAGAATACTCCTACGAGCAGTACTTC.

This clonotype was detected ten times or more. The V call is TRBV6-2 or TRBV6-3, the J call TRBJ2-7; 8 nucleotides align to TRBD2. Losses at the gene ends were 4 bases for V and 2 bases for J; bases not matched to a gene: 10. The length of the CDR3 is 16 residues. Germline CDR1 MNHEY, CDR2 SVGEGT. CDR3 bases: TGTGCCAGCAGTTCGCACTCCAAGGGACTAGCCTACGAGCAGTACTTC. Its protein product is CASSSHSKGLAYEQYF.

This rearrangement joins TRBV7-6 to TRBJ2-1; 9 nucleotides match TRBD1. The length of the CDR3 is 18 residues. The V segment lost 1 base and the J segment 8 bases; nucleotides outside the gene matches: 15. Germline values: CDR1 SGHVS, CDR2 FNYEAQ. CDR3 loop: CASSLGRLHRGQLDEQFF. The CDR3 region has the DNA TGTGCCAGCAGCTTAGGAAGGTTGCACAGGGGGCAATTGGATGAGCAGTTCTTC.

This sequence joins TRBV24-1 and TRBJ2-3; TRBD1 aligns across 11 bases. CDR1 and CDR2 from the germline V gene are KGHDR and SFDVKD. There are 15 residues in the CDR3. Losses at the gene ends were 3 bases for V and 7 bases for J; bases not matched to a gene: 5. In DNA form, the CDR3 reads TGTGCCACCAGTGATCCCGGGACAGGGGGATATACGCAGTATTTT. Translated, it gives CATSDPGTGGYTQYF.

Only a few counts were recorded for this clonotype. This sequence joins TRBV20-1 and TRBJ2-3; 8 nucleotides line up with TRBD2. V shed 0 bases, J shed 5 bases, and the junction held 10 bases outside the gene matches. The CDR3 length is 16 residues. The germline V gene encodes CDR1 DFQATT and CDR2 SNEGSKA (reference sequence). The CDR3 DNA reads TGCAGTGCTAGAGATATCCGGGAGGGCCCGGGAGATACGCAGTATTTT. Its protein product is CSARDIREGPGDTQYF.

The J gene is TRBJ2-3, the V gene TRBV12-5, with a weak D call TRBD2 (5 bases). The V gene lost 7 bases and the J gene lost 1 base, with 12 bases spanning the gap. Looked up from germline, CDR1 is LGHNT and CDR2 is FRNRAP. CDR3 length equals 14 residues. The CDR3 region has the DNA TGTGCTAGTGTAGGAGCGGATCGCACAGATACGCAGTATTTT. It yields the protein CASVGADRTDTQYF.

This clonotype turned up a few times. The CDR3 DNA reads TGTGCCAGCAGCGCGACAGGGGCGGAAGGTTACGAGCAGTACTTC. Protein product: CASSATGAEGYEQYF. The rearrangement joins TRBV9 to TRBJ2-7; TRBD1 matches at 8 bases. The V segment lost 3 bases and the J segment 4 bases; nucleotides outside the gene matches: 9. Germline CDR1 SGDLS, CDR2 YYNGEE. CDR3 length: 15 amino acids.

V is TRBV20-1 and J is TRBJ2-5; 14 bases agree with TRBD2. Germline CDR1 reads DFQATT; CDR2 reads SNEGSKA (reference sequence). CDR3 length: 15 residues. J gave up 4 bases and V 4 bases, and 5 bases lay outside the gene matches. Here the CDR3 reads CSAIGTSGSTETQYF. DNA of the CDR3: TGCAGTGCTATAGGGACTAGCGGGAGTACAGAGACCCAGTACTTC.

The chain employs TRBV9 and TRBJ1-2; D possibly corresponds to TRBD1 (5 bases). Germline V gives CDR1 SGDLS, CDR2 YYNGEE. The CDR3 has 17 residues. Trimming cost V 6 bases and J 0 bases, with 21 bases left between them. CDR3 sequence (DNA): TGTGCCAGCACCCCATGGGATTCGGGGACCGCTAACTATGGCTACACCTTC. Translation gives CASTPWDSGTANYGYTF.

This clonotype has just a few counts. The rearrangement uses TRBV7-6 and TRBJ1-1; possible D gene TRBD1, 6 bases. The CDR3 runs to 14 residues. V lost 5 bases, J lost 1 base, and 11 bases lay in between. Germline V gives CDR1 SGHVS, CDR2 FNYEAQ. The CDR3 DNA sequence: TGTGCCAGCAGCCTCCTCAGGGGGAACACTGAAGCTTTCTTT. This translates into CASSLLRGNTEAFF.